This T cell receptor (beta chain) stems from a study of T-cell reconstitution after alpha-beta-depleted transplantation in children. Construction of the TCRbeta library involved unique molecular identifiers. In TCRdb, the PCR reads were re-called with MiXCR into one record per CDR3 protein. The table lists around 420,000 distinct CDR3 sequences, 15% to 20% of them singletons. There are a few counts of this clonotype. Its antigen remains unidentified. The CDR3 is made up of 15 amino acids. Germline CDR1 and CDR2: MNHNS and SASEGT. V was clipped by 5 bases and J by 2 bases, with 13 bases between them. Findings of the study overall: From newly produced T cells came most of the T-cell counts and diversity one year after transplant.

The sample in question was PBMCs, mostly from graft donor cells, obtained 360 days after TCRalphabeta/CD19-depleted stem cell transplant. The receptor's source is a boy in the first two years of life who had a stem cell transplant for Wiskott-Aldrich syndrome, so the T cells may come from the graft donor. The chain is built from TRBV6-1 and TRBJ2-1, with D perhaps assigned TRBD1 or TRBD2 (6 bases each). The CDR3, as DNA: TGTGCCAGCAGTCAAACTGGGGGGCCCTACAATGAGCAGTTCTTC. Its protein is CASSQTGGPYNEQFF.